A single sample is the source of the 11 T cell receptor beta chains below, sequenced in a study of blood T cells in healthy people across ages (dated by TCRdb to between 2014 and 2017). The library was built by means of 5' RACE. For sequencing, an Illumina HiSeq 2500 was employed. A second 7 to 11 cycle PCR used a sample-barcoded 5' primer and a J-beta primer mix. The public reads were quality trimmed at Q25 with fastp and then assembled into clones with MiXCR by TCRdb, keeping productive beta chains. When rows share a CDR3 protein, they turn into one entry using the most common DNA and genes. The table for this sample lists over 600,000 distinct CDR3 sequences; around 41% of them were counted only once. 25% to 30% of the sample rests with the top ten. Material: blood. The source of these receptors is a man older than 75 in good health.

This clonotype has only a few counts. The rearrangement joins TRBV29-1 to TRBJ2-1, with TRBD1 matching over 7 bases. The germline V gene has CDR1 SQVTM and CDR2 ANQGSEA. The CDR3 contains 12 residues. Unmatched junction bases numbered 5, after V lost 8 bases and J lost 4 bases. The CDR3 sequence: CSPMTGYNEQFF. The CDR3, as DNA: TGCAGCCCCATGACAGGGTACAATGAGCAGTTCTTC.

The V and J genes are TRBV10-2 and TRBJ2-4; 7 bases line up with TRBD1. Matching the DNA end better, TRBJ2-7 makes the J call doubtful. CDR3 length: 15 residues. The V gene's germline CDR1 is WSHSY and CDR2 SAAADI. CDR3 DNA: TGCGCCAGCACTTCCGCCGGGTCAGGGGGCTACGAGCAGTACTTC. Amino acids: CASTSAGSGGYEQYF.

There are a few counts of this clonotype. The J gene is TRBJ2-5, the V gene TRBV3-1; possible D gene TRBD1, 5 bases. Germline V CDR1 and CDR2: LGHDT, YNNKEL (reference sequence). CDR3 length: 12 residues. V lost 0 bases and J 11 bases, leaving 10 bases between the germline ends. The CDR3 coding sequence is TGTGCCAGCAGCCAAGAGCAGGGATGGCAGTACTTC. Residues: CASSQEQGWQYF.

The CDR3 here is CASSWQGARSGELFF. The CDR3 DNA is TGTGCCAGCAGCTGGCAGGGGGCGAGATCCGGGGAGCTGTTTTTT. V is TRBV7-9 and J is TRBJ2-2; 8 nucleotides agree with TRBD1. Trimming cost V 4 bases and J 6 bases; bases outside gene matches: 7. Germline CDR1 and CDR2: SEHNR and FQNEAQ (reference sequence). The CDR3 runs to 15 residues.

The chain employs TRBV7-2 and TRBJ2-5; TRBD1 agrees at 9 bases. The J call could be wrong; TRBJ2-7 is a better fit for the DNA end. Per the germline V gene, CDR1 is SGHTA and CDR2 is FQGNSA. The CDR3 totals 16 residues. CDR3 nucleotide sequence: TGTGCCAGCAGCTTAGTTCTGGGACAGGGACAATACGAGCAGTACTTC. Residues: CASSLVLGQGQYEQYF.

This clonotype was observed a few times. The J gene is TRBJ2-1, the V gene TRBV27; either TRBD1 or TRBD2 may fit D (5 bases each). V was cut by 0 bases and J by 3 bases, with 12 bases left in between. The CDR3 extends over 16 amino acids. The germline V gene has CDR1 MNHEY and CDR2 SMNVEV (reference sequence). CDR3 nucleotides: TGTGCCAGCAGTTTATCAACCGGGACGGGCTACAATGAGCAGTTCTTC. It yields the protein CASSLSTGTGYNEQFF.

Points on this clonotype: The junction departs from germline at one end; a sequencing error may be responsible. The rearrangement links TRBV5-5 to TRBJ2-1; 7 bases are shared with TRBD2. The CDR3 has 16 residues. Germline-derived CDR1 and CDR2 are SGHKS and YYEKEE (reference sequence). CDR3 loop: CASSLYVGGSYNKQFF. The CDR3 bases are TGTGCCAGCAGCTTGTATGTGGGGGGGTCCTACAATAAGCAGTTCTTC.

This clonotype came up a few times. The V gene is TRBV7-2, the J gene TRBJ1-1, with no clear D. The CDR3 loop spans 14 amino acids. CDR1 is SGHTA, CDR2 FQGNSA, per germline. V was clipped by 1 base and J by 5 bases, with 11 bases between them. CDR3 DNA sequence: TGTGCCAGCAGCTTAGTAGGTTGGAATACTGAAGCTTTCTTT. Its translation: CASSLVGWNTEAFF.

The V call is TRBV11-2, the J call TRBJ2-1; TRBD2 aligns across 9 bases. The ends lost 5 bases at V and 2 bases at J; junction bases unmatched: 10. This CDR3 contains 17 residues. Per germline, CDR1 SGHAT and CDR2 FQNNGV. The CDR3 DNA sequence: TGTGCCAGCAGCCAGAAAGCGGGGGGCGAACCCTACAATGAGCAGTTCTTC. It encodes CASSQKAGGEPYNEQFF.

This chain connects TRBV7-6 to TRBJ1-2; D call uncertain. Germline CDR1 reads SGHVS; CDR2 reads FNYEAQ. Between the trimmed V and J ends, which lost 5 bases and 4 bases, there was a span of 8 bases. The CDR3 spans 12 residues. The CDR3, as DNA: TGTGCCAGCAGCGGTAACAGCTATGGCTACACCTTC. Protein product: CASSGNSYGYTF.

A remark on this clonotype: Relative to the germline gene, one junction end is altered; a read error may explain this. The CDR3 loop reads CASSKTTNEKLFF. The CDR3 DNA reads TGTGCCTCCAGCAAAACAACTAATGAAAAACTGTTTTTT. V and J are TRBV15 and TRBJ1-4; D unclear. The CDR3 is 13 amino acids. From germline, CDR1 is LNHNV and CDR2 YYDKDF (reference sequence).